Presented here are 5 T cell receptor beta chains from one specimen sequenced in a study of CD8+CD57+ T cells in acquired aplastic anemia (dated 2018 in TCRdb). The sequencer was an Illumina HiSeq 2000. TCR beta VDJ combination and CDR3 sequence profiling used genomic DNA as the template. TCRdb cleaned the public reads at Q25 with fastp, built clones with MiXCR and kept in-frame beta chains. Each record represents a unique CDR3 protein, reported with the most common genes and DNA among its rows. This sample holds 150,000 to 200,000 distinct CDR3 sequences; less than 50% were observed only once. Roughly 1.8% of the sample is taken by the ten largest. Flow cytometry had shown CD8+CD57+ cell expansion in the patients selected for sequencing. Sequencing was carried out using sorted CD4+, CD8+, or CD8+CD57+ T cells (not recorded which) from PBMCs. The origin of the receptors is a human donor with aplastic anemia.

This clonotype was seen only a few times. CDR3 amino acids: CASSQDGQSSDPAKNIQYF. Written as DNA, the CDR3 is TGCGCCAGCAGCCAAGATGGGCAATCTAGCGACCCAGCCAAAAACATTCAGTACTTC. The rearrangement uses TRBV4-3 and TRBJ2-4, with a weak D call TRBD2 (6 bases). The V end lost 0 bases, the J end lost 0 bases, and 18 bases lay between the germline ends. The V gene's germline CDR1 is LGHNA and CDR2 YSLEER. The length of the CDR3 is 19 residues.

This clonotype appeared many times. The genes are TRBV19 and TRBJ1-5; D might be TRBD1 (6 bases). V was clipped by 5 bases and J by 2 bases, with 13 bases between them. Germline lookup yields CDR1 LNHDA and CDR2 SQIVND (reference sequence). The CDR3 is 15 residues long. The CDR3 region has the DNA TGTGCCAGTAGTGCCCAACAGGGAGGCAATCAGCCCCAGCATTTT. This encodes CASSAQQGGNQPQHF.

The chain has TRBV10-2 and TRBJ2-2; 7 bases match TRBD2. CDR1 is WSHSY, CDR2 SAAADI, per germline. The trim removed 8 bases at V and 6 bases at J, leaving 9 bases unmatched. This CDR3 is 14 amino acids long. The CDR3 reads CASLLKGLAGELFF. DNA for the CDR3: TGCGCCAGCCTCCTAAAAGGACTAGCCGGGGAGCTGTTTTTT.

The chain is built from TRBV24-1 and TRBJ2-7; TRBD1 agrees at 10 bases. Germline V gives CDR1 KGHDR, CDR2 SFDVKD. With V trimmed by 5 bases and J by 3 bases, 3 bases remained unmatched. The CDR3 is made up of 14 amino acids. CDR3 in DNA: TGTGCCACCAGTGGTGGGACAGGGGTCTACGAGCAGTACTTC. Protein sequence: CATSGGTGVYEQYF.

V usage is TRBV2 and J usage is TRBJ2-6; D may be TRBD1 or TRBD2 (5 bases each). Germline CDR1 and CDR2: SNHLY and FYNNEI. There are 17 residues in the CDR3. Deletions cut 4 bases from V and 0 bases from J, with 13 bases between. For the CDR3, the DNA is TGTGCCAGCAGTGGGGCCGGGACCCTCTCTGGGGCCAACGTCCTGACTTTC. It specifies CASSGAGTLSGANVLTF.